Sequencing of this TCR beta chain was carried out in a study of shared clonotypes between healthy human individuals. Study overall: Donors had three CD4 naive, three CD4 memory, two CD8 naive and one CD8 memory plate apiece.

Every subset's genomic DNA went evenly onto several immunoSEQ plates. Sequenced by immunoSEQ multiplex PCR; TCRdb stores in-frame clones only, minus some. This sample has about 380,000 clones, with about 96% found just once. Per germline, CDR1 SGHKS and CDR2 YYEKEE (reference sequence). Trimming shortened V by 0 bases and J by 0 bases, and 6 bases separated the two germline ends. The length of the CDR3 is 15 residues. The TCR originated in a man aged 25-40 years in good health. Sequencing was performed on memory CD8+ T cells sorted from blood. The subset is: CD45RO+ cells pooled with CCR7-negative TemRA cells. This chain connects TRBV5-5 to TRBJ1-4, with D hard to call. CDR3 region: CASSLEAATNEKLFF. In DNA form, the CDR3 reads TGTGCCAGCAGCTTGGAGGCAGCAACTAATGAAAAACTGTTTTTT.